A selection of T cell receptor beta chains follows, all from one sample in a study of OX40 agonist ivuxolimab in advanced cancers. Profiling relied on immunoSEQ multiplex PCR, and the TCRdb table lists in-frame clones only, not all of them. This sample has tens of thousands of clones, with about nine tenths found just once. This specimen was CD4+ or CD8+ T cells sorted from blood, taken in a trial of the OX40 agonist ivuxolimab. The receptors come from an adult with an advanced solid tumor such as melanoma, head and neck, liver or kidney cancer. Both conserved end residues are part of each CDR3. Not all rows give a size; the values are once, few, many and, for expanded clones, a class.

v_gene: TRBV28; j_gene: TRBJ1-5; abundance: NA; len: 13; CDR3aa: CASSPQGRQPQHF
v_gene: TRBV2; j_gene: TRBJ1-4; abundance: NA; len: 11; CDR3aa: CASQVREGLFF
v_gene: TRBV5-6; j_gene: TRBJ1-5; abundance: NA; len: 15; CDR3aa: CASSIGGGGNQPQHF
v_gene: TRBV7-8; j_gene: TRBJ1-4; abundance: NA; len: 17; CDR3aa: CASRPSSRPGYGEKLFF
v_gene: TRBV9; j_gene: TRBJ2-3; abundance: NA; len: 15; CDR3aa: CASSVELGSTDTQYF
v_gene: TRBV15; j_gene: TRBJ2-7; abundance: NA; len: 16; CDR3aa: CATSRDLRYLSYEQYF
v_gene: TRBV6-6; j_gene: TRBJ2-3; abundance: NA; len: 15; CDR3aa: CASIRDSSPGDTQYF
v_gene: TRBV15; j_gene: TRBJ2-3; abundance: NA; len: 16; CDR3aa: CATSRTHGTGGATQYF
v_gene: TRBV19; j_gene: TRBJ1-4; abundance: NA; len: 14; CDR3aa: CASSIQGANEKLFF
v_gene: TRBV27; j_gene: TRBJ2-1; abundance: NA; len: 14; CDR3aa: CASRERGSYNEQFF
v_gene: TRBV11-3; j_gene: TRBJ2-1; abundance: NA; len: 15; CDR3aa: CASSLDRGGYNEQFF
v_gene: TRBV5-1; j_gene: TRBJ2-6; abundance: NA; len: 14; CDR3aa: CASSLVIGANVLTF
v_gene: TRBV7-2; j_gene: TRBJ2-3; abundance: once; len: 13; CDR3aa: CASSFLGFDTQYF
v_gene: TRBV30; j_gene: TRBJ2-7; abundance: NA; len: 12; CDR3aa: CAWSPRSYEQYF
v_gene: TRBV16; j_gene: TRBJ2-2; abundance: NA; len: 16; CDR3aa: CASSQSWQGYTGELFF
v_gene: TRBV27; j_gene: TRBJ2-7; abundance: NA; len: 14; CDR3aa: CASNSLRDRYEQYF
v_gene: TRBV10-1; j_gene: TRBJ2-7; abundance: NA; len: 15; CDR3aa: CASSKAGSHIYEQYF
v_gene: TRBV28; j_gene: TRBJ1-5; abundance: NA; len: 14; CDR3aa: CASSLQGGNQPQHF
v_gene: TRBV18; j_gene: TRBJ2-5; abundance: NA; len: 15; CDR3aa: CASSVPRGDEETQYF
v_gene: TRBV9; j_gene: TRBJ2-1; abundance: medium-sized; len: 16; CDR3aa: CASSVGPGGGDNEQFF
v_gene: TRBV28; j_gene: TRBJ2-7; abundance: NA; len: 14; CDR3aa: CASSLPGVQYEQYF
v_gene: TRBV11-2; j_gene: TRBJ2-7; abundance: NA; len: 17; CDR3aa: CASSLAQGAKQLRGQYF
v_gene: TRBV6-5; j_gene: TRBJ1-1; abundance: NA; len: 13; CDR3aa: CASSPRGGTEAFF
v_gene: TRBV29-1; j_gene: TRBJ2-7; abundance: NA; len: 14; CDR3aa: CSGARGLGTYEQYF
v_gene: TRBV9; j_gene: TRBJ2-1; abundance: NA; len: 15; CDR3aa: CASSVEGGRAAEQFF
v_gene: TRBV6-5; j_gene: TRBJ2-7; abundance: NA; len: 14; CDR3aa: CASSRPGQYYEQYF
v_gene: TRBV19; j_gene: TRBJ1-4; abundance: NA; len: 15; CDR3aa: CASSQIGSANEKLFF
v_gene: TRBV6-5; j_gene: TRBJ1-1; abundance: NA; len: 11; CDR3aa: CASSSGAEAFF
v_gene: TRBV19; j_gene: TRBJ1-6; abundance: NA; len: 15; CDR3aa: CASTTGTGGNSPLHF
v_gene: TRBV28; j_gene: TRBJ1-5; abundance: NA; len: 14; CDR3aa: CATHIPGVSQPQHF
v_gene: TRBV10-1; j_gene: TRBJ2-4; abundance: once; len: 14; CDR3aa: CASSESRVYYIQYF
v_gene: TRBV2; j_gene: TRBJ2-3; abundance: NA; len: 12; CDR3aa: CASSVVEDTQYF
v_gene: TRBV5-1; j_gene: TRBJ1-2; abundance: NA; len: 15; CDR3aa: CASSPGPQTLSGYTF
v_gene: TRBV18; j_gene: TRBJ2-5; abundance: NA; len: 15; CDR3aa: CASSQRTGISETQYF
v_gene: TRBV9; j_gene: TRBJ2-7; abundance: NA; len: 16; CDR3aa: CASSVGGTGGDYEQYF
v_gene: TRBV2; j_gene: TRBJ2-6; abundance: NA; len: 16; CDR3aa: CASSWDSPSGANVLTF
v_gene: TRBV6-5; j_gene: TRBJ1-2; abundance: NA; len: 12; CDR3aa: CASSYGHYGYTF
v_gene: TRBV27; j_gene: TRBJ1-1; abundance: few; len: 14; CDR3aa: CASSLLGSSTEAFF
v_gene: TRBV5-1; j_gene: TRBJ2-3; abundance: NA; len: 12; CDR3aa: CASSLVTDTQYF
v_gene: TRBV18; j_gene: TRBJ2-7; abundance: NA; len: 16; CDR3aa: CASSPRSRWDDGEQYF
v_gene: TRBV6-6; j_gene: TRBJ2-3; abundance: NA; len: 15; CDR3aa: CASSYSGIRRTQSYF
v_gene: TRBV19; j_gene: TRBJ1-5; abundance: medium-sized; len: 15; CDR3aa: CASSTTGTANQPQHF
v_gene: TRBV6-6; j_gene: TRBJ2-2; abundance: NA; len: 16; CDR3aa: CASSAGTRIFTGELFF
v_gene: TRBV14; j_gene: TRBJ1-2; abundance: NA; len: 15; CDR3aa: CASSSRGPANYGYTF
v_gene: TRBV4-2; j_gene: TRBJ2-7; abundance: NA; len: 15; CDR3aa: CASSQAEKASYEQYF
v_gene: TRBV7-9; j_gene: TRBJ2-5; abundance: NA; len: 14; CDR3aa: CASDEGAPLSMQYF
v_gene: TRBV30; j_gene: TRBJ1-2; abundance: NA; len: 15; CDR3aa: CAHLPPGGYHSGYTF
v_gene: TRBV10-1; j_gene: TRBJ2-7; abundance: NA; len: 16; CDR3aa: CASSYERDRGLYEQYF
v_gene: TRBV28; j_gene: TRBJ1-1; abundance: NA; len: 17; CDR3aa: CASRLRVGGWPNTEAFF
v_gene: TRBV7-3; j_gene: TRBJ1-2; abundance: NA; len: 14; CDR3aa: CASSLTQAGDGYTF
v_gene: TRBV11-2; j_gene: TRBJ2-7; abundance: NA; len: 14; CDR3aa: CASSSRDNSYEQYF
v_gene: TRBV12-1; j_gene: TRBJ1-1; abundance: NA; len: 15; CDR3aa: CASSFKNTENTEAFF
v_gene: TRBV6-1; j_gene: TRBJ2-1; abundance: NA; len: 14; CDR3aa: CASSGTGGQNEQFF
v_gene: TRBV7-9; j_gene: TRBJ2-1; abundance: NA; len: 15; CDR3aa: CASSPYSGRIHEQFF
v_gene: TRBV5-6; j_gene: TRBJ1-1; abundance: NA; len: 14; CDR3aa: CASSFLIPNTEAFF
v_gene: TRBV15; j_gene: TRBJ2-1; abundance: once; len: 16; CDR3aa: CATSRVSWGGRYEQFF
v_gene: TRBV10-2; j_gene: TRBJ1-1; abundance: once; len: 11; CDR3aa: CASSENREAFF
v_gene: TRBV25-1; j_gene: TRBJ2-7; abundance: NA; len: 14; CDR3aa: CASRGARERGEQYF
v_gene: TRBV30; j_gene: TRBJ2-3; abundance: NA; len: 13; CDR3aa: CAWSEVFPDTQYF
v_gene: TRBV6-5; j_gene: TRBJ1-4; abundance: NA; len: 15; CDR3aa: CASRAGPLTNEKLFF